This T cell receptor (beta chain) came from a study of T cells in Graves' hyperthyroidism and ophthalmopathy. TCR beta CDR3 sequences were amplified from RNA transcripts. A set of HTBI primers served as the primers for a first-round RT-PCR of the TCR CDR3. TCRdb redid the calling of the multiplex PCR reads with MiXCR, one entry per CDR3 protein. The sample shows more than 500,000 distinct CDR3 sequences, 14% of them seen only once. This clonotype was observed a few times. With V trimmed by 1 base and J by 4 bases, 15 bases remained unmatched. In germline, CDR1 is SGHDN, CDR2 FVKESK. The CDR3 totals 18 residues.

The material sequenced was blood. V usage is TRBV14 and J usage is TRBJ2-5; 7 nucleotides align to TRBD2. This TCR derives from a woman aged 40-49 years with Graves' hyperthyroidism. The CDR3 DNA reads as TGTGCCAGCAGCCAAGGGTGGCTAGCGGACCCCTCAGGAGAGACCCAGTACTTC. Translating it yields CASSQGWLADPSGETQYF.